These 17 T cell receptor beta chains were all obtained from the same sample, sequenced in a study of blood T cells in healthy people across ages. Using a J-beta primer mix together with a sample-barcoded 5' primer, a second PCR was run for roughly 6 to 12 cycles. Via MiXCR, TCRdb re-called the 5' RACE reads, giving one row per CDR3 protein. Altogether 1.5 million to 2 million distinct CDR3 sequences are present, approximately 50% being singletons, with the ten largest covering 2.1%. The sample consisted of blood. The receptors were sampled from a woman aged 35 to 49 in good health.

The chain joins TRBV29-1 to TRBJ2-3; D remains ambiguous. Germline V gene lookup returns CDR1 SQVTM and CDR2 ANQGSEA. V was pared by 2 bases and J by 10 bases, with 16 bases between. This CDR3 is built from 13 residues. CDR3 loop: CSVETGPPPSQYF. Here the CDR3 DNA reads TGCAGCGTTGAAACTGGGCCGCCACCTTCGCAGTATTTT.

The rearrangement joins TRBV7-2 to TRBJ2-1; 7 nucleotides agree with TRBD2. The germline V gene has CDR1 SGHTA and CDR2 FQGNSA. The junction had 8 bases not matched to a gene; V was cut back by 5 bases and J by 7 bases. CDR3 length: 14 amino acids. CDR3 DNA: TGTGCCAGCAGCGGGGGGGTGTATGGGAATGAGCAGTTCTTC. Protein: CASSGGVYGNEQFF.

V and J are TRBV27 and TRBJ2-5; 7 positions match TRBD1. The germline V gene has CDR1 MNHEY and CDR2 SMNVEV (reference sequence). This CDR3 contains 14 residues. The CDR3 nucleotides are TGTGCTAGCCCGGGACAGAGGTACCTTGAGACCCAGTACTTC. Amino acids: CASPGQRYLETQYF.

In the case of this clonotype: Germline and junction disagree at one end, which may indicate a read error. CDR3 bases: TGTGCCTGCAGCAATTCAGAGGACTATGGCTACACCTTC. Protein: CACSNSEDYGYTF. This sequence joins TRBV6-5 and TRBJ1-2; D call uncertain. The germline gives CDR1 MNHEY, CDR2 SVGAGI. This CDR3 spans 13 amino acids.

CDR3 in DNA: TGTGCCAGCAGAAATCAGGGTGGGGGGAACTACGAGCAGTACTTC. Translating it yields CASRNQGGGNYEQYF. The chain uses TRBV27 and TRBJ2-7; weak D call: TRBD2 (6 bases). V gave up 6 bases and J gave up 3 bases, with 18 bases separating them. The CDR3 totals 15 residues. Germline lookup yields CDR1 MNHEY and CDR2 SMNVEV (reference sequence).

This clonotype was counted between two and nine times. CDR3 residues: CASTLVGGGNQPQHF. CDR3 in DNA: TGTGCCAGCACCCTCGTGGGAGGTGGCAATCAGCCCCAGCATTTT. The chain has TRBV27 and TRBJ1-5; D is uncertain. The CDR3 covers 15 residues. CDR1 is MNHEY and CDR2 is SMNVEV in the germline V gene (reference sequence). The V end lost 7 bases, the J end lost 2 bases, and 15 bases lay between the germline ends.

The chain couples TRBV9 to TRBJ2-5, with 11 bases aligning to TRBD2. Germline CDR1 and CDR2: SGDLS and YYNGEE. The CDR3 spans 16 residues. The V gene end was trimmed by 0 bases and the J gene end by 11 bases; junction bases not matched to a gene: 12. CDR3 sequence: CASSVAGLAGGSEQYF. CDR3 bases: TGTGCCAGCAGCGTAGCCGGGCTAGCGGGGGGCAGTGAGCAGTACTTC. Full variable domain (rest looked up from reference TRBV9 and TRBJ2-5): DSGVTQTPKHLITATGQRVTLRCSPRSGDLSVYWYQQSLDQGLQFLIQYYNGEERAKGNILERFSAQQFPDLHSELNLSSLELGDSALYFCASSVAGLAGGSEQYFGPGTRLLVL.

This sequence joins TRBV20-1 and TRBJ2-7; D might be TRBD2 (6 bases). The J call may be wrong; the DNA end is better matched by TRBJ2-5. Per germline, CDR1 DFQATT and CDR2 SNEGSKA (reference sequence). This CDR3 has 13 amino acids. CDR3 region: CSASPASEETQYF. DNA for the CDR3: TGCAGTGCTAGCCCGGCTAGCGAAGAGACCCAGTACTTC.

V usage is TRBV9 and J usage is TRBJ2-5, with 8 nucleotides matching TRBD2. Germline V lookup: CDR1 SGDLS, CDR2 YYNGEE. This CDR3 is 14 amino acids long. The V segment lost 3 bases and the J segment 11 bases; nucleotides outside the gene matches: 12. The CDR3 loop is CASSEAGTSPMQYF. CDR3 DNA sequence: TGTGCCAGCAGCGAGGCCGGGACTAGTCCGATGCAGTACTTC.

The chain is built from TRBV12-3 or TRBV12-4 and TRBJ1-6, with TRBD1 as a possible D gene (5 bases). The CDR3 runs to 16 residues. Trimming left V 4 bases short and J 5 bases short, with 15 bases between. The CDR3 loop reads CASSSYQGTDNSPLHF. The CDR3 region has the DNA TGTGCCAGCAGTTCGTACCAGGGAACCGATAATTCACCCCTCCACTTT.

This clonotype was counted ten times or more. This CDR3 is CAISEGGDTQYF. Written as DNA, the CDR3 is TGTGCCATCAGTGAGGGGGGGGATACGCAGTATTTT. V is TRBV10-3 and J is TRBJ2-3; a weak D match, TRBD2 (6 bases). The CDR3 extends over 12 amino acids. Trimming stripped 2 bases from V and 6 bases from J, with 6 bases between. In germline, CDR1 is ENHRY, CDR2 SYGVKD.

The V and J genes are TRBV27 and TRBJ2-7, with 9 bases identical to TRBD1. Germline V gene lookup returns CDR1 MNHEY and CDR2 SMNVEV (reference sequence). This CDR3 has 15 residues. Trimming took 5 bases from V and 3 from J; bases not matched to a gene: 8. The CDR3, as DNA: TGTGCCAGCAGTAACTCGGGACAGGGATTCTACGAGCAGTACTTC. Its translation is CASSNSGQGFYEQYF.

Only a few counts were recorded for this clonotype. The V gene is TRBV28, the J gene TRBJ2-3; 9 bases match TRBD1. Germline-derived CDR1 and CDR2 are MDHEN and SYDVKM. This CDR3 has 16 amino acids. The V and J ends lost 6 bases and 2 bases, in that order; junction bases with no gene match: 9. The CDR3 is CASRTRDRALTDTQYF. For the CDR3, the DNA is TGTGCCAGCAGAACTCGGGACAGGGCCCTCACAGATACGCAGTATTTT.

V is TRBV7-9 and J is TRBJ1-2; 9 bases map to TRBD1. The germline V gene encodes CDR1 SEHNR and CDR2 FQNEAQ (reference sequence). This CDR3 has 15 amino acids. J gave up 3 bases and V 4 bases, and 6 bases lay outside the gene matches. The CDR3 region has the DNA TGTGCCAGCAGCTCGTGGACAGGGGCGGACTATGGCTACACCTTC. Residues: CASSSWTGADYGYTF.

V is TRBV7-9 and J is TRBJ2-3; unclear D gene. Per the germline V gene, CDR1 is SEHNR and CDR2 is FQNEAQ (reference sequence). The CDR3 extends over 15 amino acids. V dropped 5 bases and J dropped 0 bases, with 12 bases sitting between them. The CDR3 protein is CASSAKETSTDTQYF. The CDR3 DNA follows: TGTGCCAGCAGCGCCAAGGAGACTAGCACAGATACGCAGTATTTT.

The chain couples TRBV2 to TRBJ1-5; D remains ambiguous. The CDR3 has 15 amino acids. Trimming took off 6 bases at V and 0 bases at J, with 12 bases between the two ends. CDR1 and CDR2 from the germline V gene are SNHLY and FYNNEI. The CDR3 nucleotides are TGTGCCAGCAGGGACGCTGCTCATAGCAATCAGCCCCAGCATTTT. It codes for CASRDAAHSNQPQHF.

The DNA of the CDR3 is TGCGCCAGCAGCTTGGATGACCGGGGCAGGTACACAGATACGCAGTATTTT. Translating gives CASSLDDRGRYTDTQYF. The chain couples TRBV5-1 to TRBJ2-3; D possibly matches TRBD1 or TRBD2 (5 bases each). CDR1 SGHRS and CDR2 YFSETQ come from the germline V gene. V was shortened by 0 bases and J by 2 bases, with 16 bases between the two germline ends. This CDR3 contains 17 residues.